This TCR beta chain is from a study of blood T cell repertoires in COVID-19 (dated by TCRdb to about 2020). Study-level background: Collaborator samples came from the United States, Italy and Spain and covered acute and convalescent phases of COVID-19. The material from the prospective study consisted of cDNA or gDNA derived from T cells, B-cell-depleted T cells, or PBMCs. The dataset comprised deeply sampled blood TCRbeta repertoires from subjects exposed to, actively infected with, or recovered from COVID-19. The repertoires were released in a freely available public database intended as a resource for research on the immune response to SARS-CoV-2. Samples were obtained from the ongoing ImmuneRACE study (first 160 participants) and from about 1,300 subjects provided by 6 global collaborators. Sample metadata almost always included a de-identified subject ID, COVID-19 status, age in years and sex. Where available, HLA class I and class II types were taken from metadata supplied by the sample provider and were not determined by assay-based typing.

Here is what the overall study found, with its caveats: The quantity of clinical and demographic metadata differed by source and by participant and was supplied without curation.

TCRbeta CDR3 regions were amplified from genomic DNA by means of the immunoSEQ Assay, a bias-controlled multiplex PCR. The original methods were these. The number of nucleated cells in each sample was estimated from the amplification of reference gene primers within the assay. Sequence reads were collapsed and filtered to measure the absolute abundance of every unique TCRbeta CDR3 rearrangement. Productive Simpson clonality was computed per sample as the square root of Simpson's diversity index over productive rearrangements. Drawn from immuneACCESS, this table holds only the in-frame rearrangements with V and J called that TCRdb kept. Clones are partly lost; checked studies trace under half to an unresolved V gene and leave the rest unexplained. The DNA gave D and trimming, while V, J and clone size come from that table. The sample table lists 150,000 to 200,000 clones, 85% to 90% of them with a count of one. Roughly 7% of the sample belongs to the ten largest clones.

Whole blood was collected in K2EDTA tubes by collaborating institutions according to the institutions' own protocols. For TCRbeta analysis, collaborators shipped samples in one of three forms: frozen whole blood, isolated PBMCs, or DNA extracted from either of those sample types. As concerns this clone: What this receptor recognizes is not known. Base-call qualities are not available, and no considerably larger clone is one nucleotide away.

The CDR1 and CDR2 encoded by the germline V gene are SNHLY and FYNNEI. Measured from the cysteine to the phenylalanine, the CDR3 is 16 residues long. CDR3 DNA only is kept here, 48 bases in frame from base 1. V lost 5 bases and J lost 2 bases; the stretch between them is 18 bases long. The specimen sequenced was peripheral blood. This TCR was recovered from a woman of 80 years or more in a cohort sampled during active or convalescent COVID-19. The chain is encoded by TRBV2 joined to TRBJ1-1, and perhaps TRBD1 as D gene, on 6 matching bases. The bases are TGTGCCAGCAGTCTATACATGACAGGCGTAAACACTGAAGCTTTCTTT. This yields the protein CASSLYMTGVNTEAFF.